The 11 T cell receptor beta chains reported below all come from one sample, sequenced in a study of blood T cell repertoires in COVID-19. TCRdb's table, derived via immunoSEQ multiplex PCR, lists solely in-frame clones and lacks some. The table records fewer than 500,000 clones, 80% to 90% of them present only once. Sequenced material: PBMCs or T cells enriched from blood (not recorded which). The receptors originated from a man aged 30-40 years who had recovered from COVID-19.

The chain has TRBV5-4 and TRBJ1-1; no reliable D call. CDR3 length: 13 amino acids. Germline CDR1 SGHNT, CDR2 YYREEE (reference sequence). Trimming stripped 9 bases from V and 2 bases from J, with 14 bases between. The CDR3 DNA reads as TGTGCCATTCAGCCCCGGGGAAACACTGAAGCTTTCTTT. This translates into CAIQPRGNTEAFF.

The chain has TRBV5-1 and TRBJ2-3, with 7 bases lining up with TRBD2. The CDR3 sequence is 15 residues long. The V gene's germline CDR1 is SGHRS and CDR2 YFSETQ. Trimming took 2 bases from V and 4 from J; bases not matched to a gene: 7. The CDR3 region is CASSLVGGRSDTQYF. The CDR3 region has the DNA TGCGCCAGCAGCTTAGTGGGAGGGCGCTCAGATACGCAGTATTTT.

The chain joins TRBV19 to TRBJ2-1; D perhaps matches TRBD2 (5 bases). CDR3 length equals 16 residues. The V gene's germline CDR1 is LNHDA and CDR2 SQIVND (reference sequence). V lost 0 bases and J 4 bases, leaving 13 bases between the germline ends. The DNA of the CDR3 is TGTGCCAGTAGTATAGAACCAGCGGCCAGATACAATGAGCAGTTCTTC. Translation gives CASSIEPAARYNEQFF.

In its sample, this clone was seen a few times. The CDR3 DNA is TGTGCCAGCAGAGCTCGGGAGGGACAGTCGAACACTGAAGCTTTCTTT. Amino acid sequence: CASRAREGQSNTEAFF. The rearrangement links TRBV25-1 to TRBJ1-1, with TRBD1 matching over 7 bases. The junction had 11 bases not matched to a gene; V was cut back by 6 bases and J by 1 base. Germline-derived CDR1 and CDR2 are MGHDK and SYGVNS. The CDR3 runs 16 residues.

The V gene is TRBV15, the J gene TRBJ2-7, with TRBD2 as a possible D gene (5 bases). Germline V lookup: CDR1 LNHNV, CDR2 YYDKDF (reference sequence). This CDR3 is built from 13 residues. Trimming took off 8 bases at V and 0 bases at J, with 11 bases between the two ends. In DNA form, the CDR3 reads TGTGCCACCCGGGCCCGGGGCTCCTACGAGCAGTACTTC. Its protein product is CATRARGSYEQYF.

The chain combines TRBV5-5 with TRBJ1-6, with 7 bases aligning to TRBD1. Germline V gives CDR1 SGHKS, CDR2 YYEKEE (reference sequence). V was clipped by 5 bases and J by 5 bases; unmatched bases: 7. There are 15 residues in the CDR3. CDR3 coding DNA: TGTGCCAGCAGGGATATGGGACAGAATAATTCACCCCTCCACTTT. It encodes CASRDMGQNNSPLHF. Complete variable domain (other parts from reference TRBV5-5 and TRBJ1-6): DAGVTQSPTHLIKTRGQQVTLRCSPISGHKSVSWYQQVLGQGPQFIFQYYEKEERGRGNFPDRFSARQFPNYSSELNVNALLLGDSALYLCASRDMGQNNSPLHFGNGTRLTVT.

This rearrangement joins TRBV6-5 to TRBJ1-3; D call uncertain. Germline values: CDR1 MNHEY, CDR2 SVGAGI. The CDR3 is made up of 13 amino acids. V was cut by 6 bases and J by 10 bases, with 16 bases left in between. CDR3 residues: CASSLIGTRTIYF. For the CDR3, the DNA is TGTGCCAGCAGCCTGATCGGTACGAGAACCATATATTTT.

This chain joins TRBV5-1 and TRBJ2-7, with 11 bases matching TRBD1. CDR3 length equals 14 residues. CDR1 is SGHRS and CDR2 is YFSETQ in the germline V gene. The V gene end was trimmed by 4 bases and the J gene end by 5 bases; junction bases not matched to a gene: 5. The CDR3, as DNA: TGCGCCAGCAGCCTTGGACAGGGGGCCCACGAGCAGTACTTC. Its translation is CASSLGQGAHEQYF. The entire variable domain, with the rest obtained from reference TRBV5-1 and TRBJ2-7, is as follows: KAGVTQTPRYLIKTRGQQVTLSCSPISGHRSVSWYQQTPGQGLQFLFEYFSETQRNKGNFPGRFSGRQFSNSRSEMNVSTLELGDSALYLCASSLGQGAHEQYFGPGTRLTVT.

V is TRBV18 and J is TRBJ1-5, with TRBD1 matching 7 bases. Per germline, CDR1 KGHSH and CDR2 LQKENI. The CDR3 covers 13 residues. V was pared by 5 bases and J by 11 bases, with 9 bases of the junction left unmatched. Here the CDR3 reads CASSSDRAGAQHF. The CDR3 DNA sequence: TGTGCCAGCTCATCCGACAGGGCCGGGGCCCAGCATTTT.

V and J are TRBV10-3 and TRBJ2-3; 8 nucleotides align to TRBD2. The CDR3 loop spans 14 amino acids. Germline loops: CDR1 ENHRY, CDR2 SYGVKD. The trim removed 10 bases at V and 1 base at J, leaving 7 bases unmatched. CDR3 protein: CATGTRGGTDTQYF. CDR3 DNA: TGTGCCACCGGGACTAGAGGGGGCACAGATACGCAGTATTTT.

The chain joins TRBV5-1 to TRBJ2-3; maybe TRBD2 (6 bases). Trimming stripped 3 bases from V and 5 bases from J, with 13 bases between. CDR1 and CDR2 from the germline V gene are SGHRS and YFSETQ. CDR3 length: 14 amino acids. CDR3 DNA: TGCGCCAGCAGCTCCGGTAGGGGAGGAGATACGCAGTATTTT. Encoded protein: CASSSGRGGDTQYF.